The rows below give T cell receptor beta chains drawn from one sample of a study of T cell responses to AZD1222 COVID-19 vaccine. Using immunoSEQ multiplex PCR, the repertoire was profiled, and TCRdb retains in-frame clones only, with some absent. The table has 90,000 to 110,000 clones, 88% seen once. The source was peripheral blood, collected on day 0 of AZD1222 vaccination. The origin of the receptors is an adult in good health. CDR3s include the opening cysteine and the closing phenylalanine or tryptophan. The D gene is left open where the match is weak. Size is stated for part of the rows, as once, few or many counts, or as a class when the clone is expanded.

clone size	V gene	J gene	D gene	CDR3 protein	CDR3 DNA
once	TRBV15	TRBJ1-4	TRBD1	CATSRDRRLSNEKLFF	TGTGCCACCAGCAGGGACAGGAGACTTTCGAATGAAAAACTGTTTTTT
.	TRBV27	TRBJ1-6	.	CASSFFRSYNSPLHF	TGTGCCAGCAGTTTTTTTAGAAGCTATAATTCACCCCTCCACTTT
.	TRBV29-1	TRBJ1-3	TRBD1	CSVADRQSESSGNTIYF	TGCAGCGTGGCGGACAGGCAAAGTGAGAGCTCTGGAAACACCATATATTTT
.	TRBV28	TRBJ2-2	TRBD1	CASSLRQGWIGELFF	TGTGCCAGCAGTCTCCGACAGGGGTGGATCGGGGAGCTGTTTTTT
.	TRBV6-1	TRBJ2-3	TRBD1	CASSHRGRPDTQYF	TGTGCCAGCAGTCACAGGGGGAGGCCAGATACGCAGTATTTT
.	TRBV7-2	TRBJ2-7	.	CASSLVGGAMEEQYF	TGTGCCAGCAGCTTAGTTGGAGGGGCTATGGAAGAGCAGTACTTC
.	TRBV7-2	TRBJ2-7	.	CASSRIGGPYEQYF	TGTGCCAGCAGCCGGATTGGGGGCCCCTACGAGCAGTACTTC
.	TRBV9	TRBJ1-4	TRBD1	CASSAGTGGREANPLVGGKLFF	TGTGCCAGCAGCGCCGGGACAGGGGGAAGAGAAGCTAATCCCCTGGTTGGGGGAAAACTGTTTTTT
.	TRBV7-9	TRBJ1-3	.	CASSPTGNSGNTIYF	TGTGCCAGCAGCCCGACCGGTAATTCTGGAAACACCATATATTTT
.	TRBV6-5	TRBJ1-2	.	CASAPLSAGYTF	TGTGCCAGCGCCCCCCTCTCGGCAGGCTACACCTTC
.	TRBV4-1	TRBJ2-1	.	CASSHHSRTGGFSGRANNEQFF	TGCGCCAGCAGCCACCACTCACGGACAGGGGGCTTTAGCGGGAGGGCCAACAATGAGCAGTTCTTC
.	TRBV7-9	TRBJ2-5	TRBD2	CASSPPGLAYRGGETQYF	TGTGCCAGCAGCCCTCCGGGACTAGCGTACAGGGGTGGTGAGACCCAGTACTTC
.	TRBV5-4	TRBJ1-6	.	CASSLQQGYNSPLHF	TGTGCCAGCAGCTTGCAACAGGGTTATAATTCACCCCTCCACTTT
.	TRBV7-6	TRBJ2-5	.	CASSLVPTGAGGDQETQYF	TGTGCCAGCAGCTTAGTCCCAACGGGAGCCGGCGGGGACCAAGAGACCCAGTACTTC
.	TRBV7-6	TRBJ2-2	.	CASSSLDANTGELFF	TGTGCCAGCAGCTCCCTAGACGCGAACACCGGGGAGCTGTTTTTT
.	TRBV18	TRBJ2-1	TRBD1	CASSPRQGANTNEQFF	TGTGCCAGCTCACCTAGACAGGGGGCTAATACCAATGAGCAGTTCTTC
.	TRBV7-8	TRBJ2-1	TRBD2	CASSLEGLKQFF	TGTGCCAGCAGCTTGGAGGGACTAAAGCAGTTCTTC
.	TRBV30	TRBJ1-2	.	CAWSHWPSYGYTF	TGTGCCTGGAGTCACTGGCCGTCGTATGGCTACACCTTC
once	TRBV4-3	TRBJ1-6	TRBD1	CASSQEDRGSHNSPLHF	TGCGCCAGCAGCCAAGAGGACAGGGGTTCCCATAATTCACCCCTCCACTTT
once	TRBV14	TRBJ2-1	.	CASSLGSYNEQFF	TGTGCCAGCAGCCTGGGCTCTTACAATGAGCAGTTCTTC
.	TRBV7-2	TRBJ1-4	TRBD1	CASSYGDRGGEKLFF	TGTGCCAGCAGCTATGGGGACAGGGGCGGGGAAAAACTGTTTTTT
.	TRBV7-2	TRBJ2-1	TRBD2	CASSRTSGVSEQFF	TGTGCCAGCAGCCGGACTAGCGGGGTTAGTGAGCAGTTCTTC
once	TRBV7-3	TRBJ1-1	.	CASSLLAASEAFF	TGTGCCAGCAGCTTATTAGCGGCTTCGGAAGCTTTCTTT
.	TRBV4-2	TRBJ1-1	.	CASSQDGGKATEAFF	TGTGCCAGCAGCCAAGATGGGGGGAAAGCAACTGAAGCTTTCTTT
.	TRBV28	TRBJ1-5	TRBD1	CASSNIGQELGQPQHF	TGTGCCAGCAGCAACATCGGACAGGAATTGGGTCAGCCCCAGCATTTT
.	TRBV30	TRBJ2-3	.	CACRLITQYF	TGTGCCTGCCGACTAATTACGCAGTATTTT
few	TRBV9	TRBJ1-6	.	CASSVGSGFRYSPLHF	TGTGCCAGCAGCGTAGGGTCAGGGTTTCGATACTCACCCCTCCACTTT
.	TRBV7-9	TRBJ2-3	.	CASSIQLTDTQYF	TGTGCCAGCAGCATTCAGTTAACAGATACGCAGTATTTT
once	TRBV25-1	TRBJ2-3	.	CASSAGRISGTDTQYF	TGTGCCAGCAGTGCAGGACGGATATCCGGCACAGATACGCAGTATTTT
.	TRBV18	TRBJ1-2	.	CASSPILAGGPEEGGYTF	TGTGCCAGCTCACCAATCTTAGCCGGCGGGCCCGAAGAAGGAGGCTACACCTTC
.	TRBV5-1	TRBJ1-3	.	CASSLDGAGNTIYF	TGCGCCAGCAGCTTGGATGGGGCTGGAAACACCATATATTTT
once	TRBV6-2/TRBV6-3	TRBJ2-1	TRBD2	CASSSPPSGSGGYNEQFF	TGTGCCAGCAGTTCCCCCCCTAGCGGGAGTGGGGGTTACAATGAGCAGTTCTTC
.	TRBV4-2	TRBJ2-1	.	CASSQGGNSRSYNEQFF	TGTGCCAGCAGCCAAGGGGGGAACAGCCGATCCTACAATGAGCAGTTCTTC
.	TRBV5-1	TRBJ1-1	.	CASSLDGGTEAFF	TGCGCCAGCAGCTTGGATGGGGGCACTGAAGCTTTCTTT
.	TRBV5-1	TRBJ2-2	.	CASSYRQGGTGELFF	TGCGCCAGCAGCTACCGACAGGGAGGTACCGGGGAGCTGTTTTTT
.	TRBV18	TRBJ2-3	TRBD2	CASSPSLAGVDTQYF	TGTGCCAGCTCACCATCCCTAGCGGGGGTAGATACGCAGTATTTT
once	TRBV13	TRBJ2-3	TRBD2	CASSPVAGPRDTQYF	TGTGCCAGCAGCCCCGTAGCGGGCCCGAGGGATACGCAGTATTTT
once	TRBV5-4	TRBJ1-5	.	CASSFSGTRSSPQHF	TGTGCCAGCAGCTTTTCCGGGACACGGAGCAGCCCCCAGCATTTT
.	TRBV24-1	TRBJ1-4	.	CATPNEKLFF	TGTGCCACTCCCAATGAAAAACTGTTTTTT
.	TRBV7-8	TRBJ1-1	.	CASRRTQGNTEAFF	TGTGCCAGCAGACGCACACAGGGAAACACTGAAGCTTTCTTT
.	TRBV18	TRBJ2-5	.	CASSPLGGQETQYF	TGTGCCAGCTCACCACTGGGGGGCCAAGAGACCCAGTACTTC
few	TRBV27	TRBJ1-3	TRBD1	CASGYRGGNTIYF	TGTGCCAGCGGGTACAGGGGTGGAAACACCATATATTTT
.	TRBV2	TRBJ1-2	.	CASSDRDPGGYTF	TGTGCCAGCAGTGACCGGGACCCCGGTGGCTACACCTTC
.	TRBV7-9	TRBJ2-5	TRBD1	CASSPGQGEIQETQYF	TGTGCCAGCAGCCCGGGACAGGGGGAAATTCAAGAGACCCAGTACTTC
.	TRBV7-3	TRBJ2-5	.	CASSPIPRRGRGEETQYF	TGTGCCAGCAGCCCCATCCCCCGCAGGGGGCGGGGGGAAGAGACCCAGTACTTC
.	TRBV5-1	TRBJ1-3	.	CASSAGFSGNTIYF	TGCGCCAGCAGCGCGGGGTTCTCTGGAAACACCATATATTTT
.	TRBV11-1	TRBJ2-5	.	CASSLKTRRQETQYF	TGTGCCAGCAGCCTCAAGACTAGGCGACAAGAGACCCAGTACTTC
.	TRBV24-1	TRBJ1-2	TRBD1	CATSARDRTEYGYTF	TGTGCCACCAGTGCCAGGGACAGGACCGAATATGGCTACACCTTC
once	TRBV28	TRBJ2-1	TRBD2	CASSYPGLAENEQFF	TGTGCCAGCAGTTACCCGGGACTAGCGGAGAATGAGCAGTTCTTC
.	TRBV7-2	TRBJ2-3	TRBD2	CASSSPRGGVDTQYF	TGTGCCAGCAGCTCCCCCCGGGGGGGGGTGGATACGCAGTATTTT
.	TRBV11-2	TRBJ2-7	.	CASSFLDSLYF	TGTGCCAGCAGCTTTTTGGACTCTCTGTACTTC
once	TRBV5-6	TRBJ1-1	.	CASSLARTGVLNTEAFF	TGTGCCAGCAGCTTGGCGCGGACGGGAGTTTTGAACACTGAAGCTTTCTTT
.	TRBV4-3	TRBJ2-1	.	CASSQSSRGYHTPSSYNEQFF	TGCGCCAGCAGCCAATCCTCCCGGGGGTATCATACTCCAAGCTCCTACAATGAGCAGTTCTTC
.	TRBV5-4	TRBJ2-5	TRBD2	CASSLYFRSSTSLKETQYF	TGTGCCAGCAGCTTGTACTTTAGATCCTCGACTAGCCTCAAAGAGACCCAGTACTTC
.	TRBV19	TRBJ1-5	.	CASSPGMRQPQHF	TGTGCCAGTAGCCCGGGGATGCGTCAGCCCCAGCATTTT
.	TRBV5-4	TRBJ2-7	.	CASSSPSGGWQYF	TGTGCCAGCAGCTCCCCGTCCGGGGGTTGGCAGTACTTC
.	TRBV21-1	TRBJ1-5	.	CASSNFPGGGRPGSNQPQHF	TGTGCCAGCAGCAATTTTCCGGGAGGTGGGCGCCCAGGGAGCAATCAGCCCCAGCATTTT
.	TRBV18	TRBJ1-2	TRBD1	CASSVGGQNTYGYTF	TGTGCCAGCTCGGTAGGGGGACAGAATACCTATGGCTACACCTTC
.	TRBV6-5	TRBJ1-2	.	CASTAGYGYTF	TGTGCCAGCACTGCCGGGTATGGCTACACCTTC
.	TRBV12-5	TRBJ1-5	TRBD1	CASGLVLGQGADQPQHF	TGTGCTAGTGGTTTGGTATTGGGACAGGGGGCGGATCAGCCCCAGCATTTT